Listed here is a single T cell receptor (beta chain). These data are taken from a study of blood T cell repertoires in COVID-19. Study-level background: Sites in the United States, Italy and Spain provided acute and convalescent COVID-19 samples. Sample material is recorded as cDNA or gDNA derived from T cells, B-cell-depleted T cells, or PBMCs.

As originally analysed: The authors estimated nucleated cell counts from reference gene primer amplification. Method: immunoSEQ multiplex PCR; TCRdb's copy keeps in-frame clones and lacks some. That table furnishes V, J and clone size, whereas the DNA furnished D and trimming. The sample yields approximately 230,000 clones, about 80% seen once. CDR1 and CDR2 (germline): SNHLY, FYNNEI. The CDR3 is made up of 16 amino acids. V trimming: 5 bases; J trimming: 5 bases; junction bases outside the gene matches: 6. The sequence was obtained from an elderly woman with active or convalescent COVID-19. The chain joins TRBV2 to TRBJ1-4, with TRBD1 identical over 12 bases. Sequencing used peripheral blood. The CDR3 sequence: CASSPGTGGANEKLFF. CDR3 sequence (DNA): TGTGCCAGCAGTCCCGGGACAGGGGGCGCCAATGAAAAACTGTTTTTT.